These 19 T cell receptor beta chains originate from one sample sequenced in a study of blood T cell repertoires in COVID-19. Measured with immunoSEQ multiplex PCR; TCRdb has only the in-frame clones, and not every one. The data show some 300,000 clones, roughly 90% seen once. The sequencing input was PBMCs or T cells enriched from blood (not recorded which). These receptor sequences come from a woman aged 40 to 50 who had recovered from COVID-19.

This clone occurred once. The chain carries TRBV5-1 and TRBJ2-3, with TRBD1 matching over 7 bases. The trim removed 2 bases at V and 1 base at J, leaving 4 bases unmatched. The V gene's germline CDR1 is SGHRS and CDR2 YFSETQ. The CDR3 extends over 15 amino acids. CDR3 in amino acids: CASSFKGAGTDTQYF. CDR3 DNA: TGCGCCAGCAGCTTCAAGGGGGCTGGCACAGATACGCAGTATTTT.

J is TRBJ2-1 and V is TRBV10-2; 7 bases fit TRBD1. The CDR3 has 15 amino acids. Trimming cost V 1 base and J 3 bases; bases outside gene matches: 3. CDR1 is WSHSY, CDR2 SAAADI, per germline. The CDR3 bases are TGCGCCAGCAGTGAGTACAGGGGCAACTACAATGAGCAGTTCTTC. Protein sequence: CASSEYRGNYNEQFF.

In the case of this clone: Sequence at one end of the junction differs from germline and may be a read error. CDR3 residues: CAGSQEQGYNSPLHF. CDR3 DNA: TGTGCCGGCAGCCAAGAGCAGGGTTATAATTCACCCCTCCACTTT. This rearrangement joins TRBV4-2 to TRBJ1-6; weak D call: TRBD1 (5 bases). Germline assignment: CDR1 LGHNA and CDR2 YNFKEQ. The CDR3 runs 15 residues.

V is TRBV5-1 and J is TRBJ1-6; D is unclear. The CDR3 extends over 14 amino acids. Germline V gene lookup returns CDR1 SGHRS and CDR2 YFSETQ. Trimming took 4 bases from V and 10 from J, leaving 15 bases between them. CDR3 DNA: TGCGCCAGCAGCACGGGGAATATGGGGTCACCCCTCCACTTT. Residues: CASSTGNMGSPLHF. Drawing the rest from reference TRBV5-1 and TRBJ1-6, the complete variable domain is KAGVTQTPRYLIKTRGQQVTLSCSPISGHRSVSWYQQTPGQGLQFLFEYFSETQRNKGNFPGRFSGRQFSNSRSEMNVSTLELGDSALYLCASSTGNMGSPLHFGNGTRLTVT.

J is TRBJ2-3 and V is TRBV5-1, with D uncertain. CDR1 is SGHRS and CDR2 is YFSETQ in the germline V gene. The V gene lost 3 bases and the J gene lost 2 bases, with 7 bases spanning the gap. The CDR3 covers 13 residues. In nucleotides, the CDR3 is TGCGCCAGCAGCTCCCTATTCACAGATACGCAGTATTTT. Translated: CASSSLFTDTQYF.

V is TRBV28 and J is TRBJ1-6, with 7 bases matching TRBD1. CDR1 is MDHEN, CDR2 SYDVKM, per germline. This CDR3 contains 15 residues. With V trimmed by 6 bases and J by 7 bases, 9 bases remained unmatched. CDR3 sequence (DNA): TGTGCCAGCAGCTGGACCGGGACAGCCAATTCACCCCTCCACTTT. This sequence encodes CASSWTGTANSPLHF.

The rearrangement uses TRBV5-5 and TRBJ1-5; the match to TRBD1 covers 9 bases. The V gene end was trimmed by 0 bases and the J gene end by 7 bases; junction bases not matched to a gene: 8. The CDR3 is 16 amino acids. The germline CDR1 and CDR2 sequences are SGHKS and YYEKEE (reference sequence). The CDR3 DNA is TGTGCCAGCAGCTTGGGGGGACAGGGTTTGAACCAGCCCCAGCATTTT. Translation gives CASSLGGQGLNQPQHF.

CDR3 residues: CASSEAGTGSTEAFF. CDR3 coding DNA: TGTGCCAGCAGTGAAGCCGGGACAGGGTCCACTGAAGCTTTCTTT. The V gene is TRBV6-1, the J gene TRBJ1-1; 9 positions agree with TRBD1. CDR1 and CDR2 from the germline V gene are MNHNS and SASEGT. The V and J ends lost 0 bases and 4 bases, in that order; junction bases with no gene match: 3. The CDR3 extends over 15 amino acids.

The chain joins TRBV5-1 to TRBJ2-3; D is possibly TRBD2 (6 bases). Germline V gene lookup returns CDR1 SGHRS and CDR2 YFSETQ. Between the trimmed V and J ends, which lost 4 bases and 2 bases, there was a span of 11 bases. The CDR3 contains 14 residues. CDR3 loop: CASSGGEPTDTQYF. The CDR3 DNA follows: TGCGCCAGCAGCGGCGGGGAGCCCACAGATACGCAGTATTTT.

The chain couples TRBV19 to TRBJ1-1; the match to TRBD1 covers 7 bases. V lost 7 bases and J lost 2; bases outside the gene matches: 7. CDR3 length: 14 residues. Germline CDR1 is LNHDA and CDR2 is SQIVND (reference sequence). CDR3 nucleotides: TGTGCCAGTATTCCCAGGGGGTCAAACACTGAAGCTTTCTTT. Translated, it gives CASIPRGSNTEAFF.

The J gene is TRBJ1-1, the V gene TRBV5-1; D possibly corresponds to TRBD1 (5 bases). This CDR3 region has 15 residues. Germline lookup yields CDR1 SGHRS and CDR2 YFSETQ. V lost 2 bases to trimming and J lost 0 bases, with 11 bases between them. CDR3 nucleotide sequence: TGCGCCAGCAGCTTCCAGGGACTGATGAACACTGAAGCTTTCTTT. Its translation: CASSFQGLMNTEAFF.

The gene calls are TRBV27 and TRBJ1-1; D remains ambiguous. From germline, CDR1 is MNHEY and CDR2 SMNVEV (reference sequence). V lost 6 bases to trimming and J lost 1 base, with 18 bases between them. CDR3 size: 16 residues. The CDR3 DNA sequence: TGTGCCAGCAGGACTTCGACCGGGTTGGGGAACACTGAAGCTTTCTTT. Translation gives CASRTSTGLGNTEAFF.

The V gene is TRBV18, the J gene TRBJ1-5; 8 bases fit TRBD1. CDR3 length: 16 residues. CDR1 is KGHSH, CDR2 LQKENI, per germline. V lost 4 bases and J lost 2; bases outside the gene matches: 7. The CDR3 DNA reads TGTGCCAGCTCACGAGGACAGGGAGGGGGCAATCAGCCCCAGCATTTT. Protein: CASSRGQGGGNQPQHF.

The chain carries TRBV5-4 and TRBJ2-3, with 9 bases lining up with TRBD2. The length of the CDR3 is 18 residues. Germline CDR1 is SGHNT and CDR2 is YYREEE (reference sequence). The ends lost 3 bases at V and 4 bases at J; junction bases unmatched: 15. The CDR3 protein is CASSSRTSAEASADTQYF. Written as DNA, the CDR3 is TGTGCCAGCAGCTCAAGGACTAGCGCCGAAGCTAGCGCAGATACGCAGTATTTT.

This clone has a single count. The DNA of the CDR3 is TGTGCCAGCAGTGAAAATCGGGGTAGCAATCAGCCCCAGCATTTT. Its protein product is CASSENRGSNQPQHF. The rearrangement uses TRBV6-1 and TRBJ1-5; D remains ambiguous. Trimming cost V 2 bases and J 0 bases, with 8 bases left between them. In germline, CDR1 is MNHNS, CDR2 SASEGT. The CDR3 spans 15 residues.

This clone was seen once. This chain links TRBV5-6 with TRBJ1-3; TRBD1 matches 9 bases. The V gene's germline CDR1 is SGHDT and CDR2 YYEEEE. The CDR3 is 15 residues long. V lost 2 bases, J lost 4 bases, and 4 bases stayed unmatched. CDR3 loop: CASSFWDRDGNTIYF. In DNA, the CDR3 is TGTGCCAGCAGCTTTTGGGACAGGGACGGAAACACCATATATTTT.

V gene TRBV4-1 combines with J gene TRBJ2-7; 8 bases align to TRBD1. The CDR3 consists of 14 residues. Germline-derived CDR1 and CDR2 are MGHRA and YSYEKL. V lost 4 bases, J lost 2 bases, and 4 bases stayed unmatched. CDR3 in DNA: TGCGCCAGCAGCCGCGGACAGGGAACCTACGAGCAGTACTTC. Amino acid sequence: CASSRGQGTYEQYF.

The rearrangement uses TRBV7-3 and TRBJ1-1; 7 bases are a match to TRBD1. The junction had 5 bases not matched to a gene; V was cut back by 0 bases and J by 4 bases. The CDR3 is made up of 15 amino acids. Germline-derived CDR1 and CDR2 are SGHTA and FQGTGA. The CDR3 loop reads CASSLTPGGLTEAFF. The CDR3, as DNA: TGTGCCAGCAGCTTAACCCCAGGGGGACTCACTGAAGCTTTCTTT.

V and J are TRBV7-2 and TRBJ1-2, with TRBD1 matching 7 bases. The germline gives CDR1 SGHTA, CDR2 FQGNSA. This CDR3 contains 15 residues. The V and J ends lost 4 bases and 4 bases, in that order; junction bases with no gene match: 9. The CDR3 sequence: CASSSTGYSSYGYTF. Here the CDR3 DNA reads TGTGCCAGCAGCTCGACAGGGTACTCTTCCTATGGCTACACCTTC.